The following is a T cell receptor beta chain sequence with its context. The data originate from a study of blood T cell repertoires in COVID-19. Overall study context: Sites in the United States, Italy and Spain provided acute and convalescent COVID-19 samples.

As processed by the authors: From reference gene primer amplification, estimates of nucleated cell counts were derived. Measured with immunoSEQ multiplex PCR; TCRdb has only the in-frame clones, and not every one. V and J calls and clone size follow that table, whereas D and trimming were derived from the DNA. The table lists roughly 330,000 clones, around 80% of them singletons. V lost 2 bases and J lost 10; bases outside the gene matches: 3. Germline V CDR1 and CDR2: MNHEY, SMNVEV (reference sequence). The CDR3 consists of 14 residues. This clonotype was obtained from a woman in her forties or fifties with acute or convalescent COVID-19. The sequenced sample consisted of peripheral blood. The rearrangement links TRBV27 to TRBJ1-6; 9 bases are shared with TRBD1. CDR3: CASSLGTGHSPLHF. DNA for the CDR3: TGTGCCAGCAGTTTAGGGACAGGGCACTCACCCCTCCACTTT.